The 8 T cell receptor beta chains reported below all come from one sample, sequenced in a study of identical twins. Each CDR3 protein gets one entry after TCRdb re-called the 5' RACE reads with MiXCR. The table lists about 660,000 distinct CDR3 sequences, 8.5% to 9.5% of them singletons. This sample was shared with a second study, whose subject was yellow fever vaccine responses in identical twins.

The specimen sequenced was PBMCs. Receptors were obtained from a woman aged 18-29 years in good health.

The CDR3 sequence is CASSQATHRTGYNSPLHF. In DNA, the CDR3 is TGTGCCAGCAGCCAAGCCACCCATCGGACGGGGTATAATTCACCCCTCCACTTT. V is TRBV3-1 and J is TRBJ1-6, with D unclear. V was clipped by 1 base and J by 4 bases, with 17 bases between them. Germline values: CDR1 LGHDT, CDR2 YNNKEL (reference sequence). The CDR3 has 18 amino acids.

This clonotype has more than one count but fewer than ten. The J gene is TRBJ2-2, the V gene TRBV4-3, with 12 bases aligning to TRBD2. CDR1 and CDR2 (germline): LGHNA, YSLEER. The CDR3 length is 16 residues. V lost 5 bases and J lost 7; bases outside the gene matches: 8. CDR3 sequence reads: CASSSLAGGPDGELFF. In DNA form, the CDR3 reads TGCGCCAGCAGCAGCCTAGCGGGAGGGCCAGACGGGGAGCTGTTTTTT.

This clonotype was recorded many times. The chain combines TRBV29-1 with TRBJ2-3; D ambiguous. Trimming removed 5 bases at V and 5 bases at J, with 11 bases between. The CDR3 is 12 amino acids. CDR1 is SQVTM and CDR2 is ANQGSEA in the germline V gene. The CDR3 DNA follows: TGCAGCGTTTCAGAACCGGGAGATACGCAGTATTTT. Translation: CSVSEPGDTQYF.

The table lists this clonotype with many counts. J is TRBJ2-5 and V is TRBV20-1; unclear D gene. V was pared by 7 bases and J by 5 bases, with 11 bases between. Germline V CDR1 and CDR2: DFQATT, SNEGSKA (reference sequence). The CDR3 runs 11 residues. The CDR3 sequence: CSVVPGETQYF. CDR3 sequence (DNA): TGCAGTGTAGTCCCCGGGGAGACCCAGTACTTC.

The CDR3 loop is CASSFPSNNEQFF. The CDR3 DNA is TGTGCCAGCAGCTTCCCTAGCAACAATGAGCAGTTCTTC. The chain links TRBV7-8 to TRBJ2-1, with D maybe TRBD2 (5 bases). The CDR3 consists of 13 residues. The V gene lost 3 bases and the J gene lost 5 bases, with 8 bases spanning the gap. CDR1 SGHVS and CDR2 FQNEAQ come from the germline V gene.

V and J are TRBV6-2 or TRBV6-3 and TRBJ2-7, with a possible D match to TRBD2 (5 bases). V lost 5 bases and J 5 bases, leaving 13 bases between the germline ends. CDR3 size: 13 residues. Germline CDR1 and CDR2: MNHEY and SVGEGT. The CDR3 DNA is TGTGCCAGCAGTGGCGGGCCCCTCAACGAGCAGTACTTC. This gives the protein CASSGGPLNEQYF.

The table lists this clonotype with a few counts. This chain links TRBV4-3 with TRBJ2-3; 10 bases line up with TRBD2. This CDR3 comprises 16 residues. Trimming took 0 bases from V and 7 from J; bases not matched to a gene: 7. Germline V gives CDR1 LGHNA, CDR2 YSLEER. The CDR3 loop reads CASSQDWSSGGHTQYF. The CDR3 bases are TGCGCCAGCAGCCAAGATTGGTCTAGCGGGGGACATACGCAGTATTTT.

This clonotype was counted many times. The chain carries TRBV28 and TRBJ2-2; TRBD1 might be the D (6 bases). Trimming stripped 4 bases from V and 6 bases from J, with 6 bases between. The CDR3 runs 12 residues. CDR1 and CDR2 (germline): MDHEN, SYDVKM. CDR3 DNA: TGTGCCAGCAGTTGGGGGCCCGGGGAGCTGTTTTTT. This gives the protein CASSWGPGELFF.